A selection of T cell receptor beta chains follows, all from one sample in a study of T cell repertoires in ileal Crohn's disease. Some clones are missing from TCRdb's copy, which holds only in-frame ones; the method was immunoSEQ multiplex PCR. This table has over 7,500 clones, over 60% appearing once. The sample was ileal tissue. The receptors were sampled from an adult with Crohn's disease. Each CDR3 is given with its conserved first and last residue. Each record gives: V gene, J gene, CDR3 protein.

>TRBV10-2|TRBJ2-7
CASSELDRSFEQYF
>TRBV7-6|TRBJ2-1
CASGGLEGWNEQFF
>TRBV6-1|TRBJ1-4
CASSEGTGWFNEKLFF
>TRBV5-1|TRBJ2-1
CASSLDQGLYNEQFF
>TRBV5-1|TRBJ2-7
CASSRRQGDEQYF
>TRBV19|TRBJ2-7
CASSPEGRSYEQYF
>TRBV6-1|TRBJ1-1
CASSQLGQGNTEAFF
>TRBV28|TRBJ1-2
CASGVANYGYTF
>TRBV2|TRBJ1-2
CASSETGGTTYGYTF
>TRBV19|TRBJ1-3
CASSIQGADTIYF
>TRBV5-1|TRBJ1-1
CASSYGQGSEAFF
>TRBV5-1|TRBJ1-4
CASSPSGTKNEKLFF
>TRBV28|TRBJ2-2
CASTASVTGELFF
>TRBV5-4|TRBJ1-3
CASSPSVGSGNTIYF
>TRBV5-6|TRBJ2-7
CASSLGGQGGYEQYF
>TRBV9|TRBJ2-1
CASSVTGLSNEQFF
>TRBV5-1|TRBJ1-3
CASSLTGDPSGNTIYF
>TRBV28|TRBJ2-2
CASRRTENTGELFF
>TRBV29-1|TRBJ2-3
CSVEEILAGGRISTDTQYF
>TRBV7-6|TRBJ2-2
CASRRGLAGASNTGELFF
>TRBV4-3|TRBJ1-1
CASSQAEDRNTEAFF
>TRBV25-1|TRBJ2-2
CASSDPGQYTGELFF
>TRBV30|TRBJ1-4
CAQRGDDGEKLFF
>TRBV2|TRBJ2-1
CASSGPGGHDNEQFF
>TRBV9|TRBJ1-1
CASSVGTDLMNTEAFF
>TRBV4-1|TRBJ1-2
CASSQISTDLNYGYTF
>TRBV27|TRBJ2-7
CASSLTPYYEQYF